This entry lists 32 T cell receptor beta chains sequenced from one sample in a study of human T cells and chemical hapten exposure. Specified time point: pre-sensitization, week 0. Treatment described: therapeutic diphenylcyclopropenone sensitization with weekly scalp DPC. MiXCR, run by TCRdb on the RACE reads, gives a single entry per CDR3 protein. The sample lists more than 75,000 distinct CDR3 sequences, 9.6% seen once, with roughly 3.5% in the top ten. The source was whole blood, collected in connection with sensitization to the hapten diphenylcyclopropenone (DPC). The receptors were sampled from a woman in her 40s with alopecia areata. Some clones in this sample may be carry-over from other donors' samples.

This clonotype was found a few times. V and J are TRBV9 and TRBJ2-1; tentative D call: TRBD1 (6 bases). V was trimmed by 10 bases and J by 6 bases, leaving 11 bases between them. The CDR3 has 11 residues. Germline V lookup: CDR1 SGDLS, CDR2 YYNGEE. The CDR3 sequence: CAAGDGNEQFF. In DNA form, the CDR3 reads TGTGCCGCAGGGGACGGCAATGAGCAGTTCTTC.

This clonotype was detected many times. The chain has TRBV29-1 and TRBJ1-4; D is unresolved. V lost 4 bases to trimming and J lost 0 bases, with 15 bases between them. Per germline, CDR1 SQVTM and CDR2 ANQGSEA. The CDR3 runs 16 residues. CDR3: CSVALFVTATNEKLFF. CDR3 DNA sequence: TGCAGCGTTGCCCTTTTTGTTACTGCAACTAATGAAAAACTGTTTTTT.

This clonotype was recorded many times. CDR3 amino acids: CASSLVPDSNQPQHF. CDR3 DNA sequence: TGCGCCAGCAGCTTGGTCCCCGATAGCAATCAGCCCCAGCATTTT. The chain uses TRBV5-1 and TRBJ1-5; D remains unclear. The CDR3 extends over 15 amino acids. Germline assignment: CDR1 SGHRS and CDR2 YFSETQ. The V end was cut by 0 bases, the J end by 0 bases, with 7 bases between.

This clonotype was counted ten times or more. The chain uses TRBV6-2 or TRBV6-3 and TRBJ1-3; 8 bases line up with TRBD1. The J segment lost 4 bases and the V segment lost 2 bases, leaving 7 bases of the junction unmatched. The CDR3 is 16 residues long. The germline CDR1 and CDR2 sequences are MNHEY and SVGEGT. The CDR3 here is CASSYTGQGGGNTIYF. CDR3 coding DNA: TGTGCCAGCAGTTACACCGGACAGGGTGGCGGAAACACCATATATTTT.

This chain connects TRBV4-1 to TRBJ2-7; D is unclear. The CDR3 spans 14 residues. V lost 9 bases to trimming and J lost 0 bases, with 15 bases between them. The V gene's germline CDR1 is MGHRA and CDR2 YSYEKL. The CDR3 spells CARVRVAYSYEQYF. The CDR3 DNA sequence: TGCGCCAGGGTCCGGGTCGCTTACTCCTACGAGCAGTACTTC.

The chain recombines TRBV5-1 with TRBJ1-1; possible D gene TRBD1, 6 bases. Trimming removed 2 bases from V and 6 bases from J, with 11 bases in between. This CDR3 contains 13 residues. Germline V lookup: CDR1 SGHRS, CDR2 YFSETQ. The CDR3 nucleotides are TGCGCCAGCAGCTTACAGGGCAGGGCTGAAGCTTTCTTT. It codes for CASSLQGRAEAFF.

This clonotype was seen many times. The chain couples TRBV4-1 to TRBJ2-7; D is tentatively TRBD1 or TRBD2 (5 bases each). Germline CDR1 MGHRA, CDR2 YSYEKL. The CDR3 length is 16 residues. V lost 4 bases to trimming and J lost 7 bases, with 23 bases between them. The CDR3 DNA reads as TGCGCCAGCAGCCCTATAACGGCAGGGAGATCGGGGGAGCAGTACTTC. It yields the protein CASSPITAGRSGEQYF.

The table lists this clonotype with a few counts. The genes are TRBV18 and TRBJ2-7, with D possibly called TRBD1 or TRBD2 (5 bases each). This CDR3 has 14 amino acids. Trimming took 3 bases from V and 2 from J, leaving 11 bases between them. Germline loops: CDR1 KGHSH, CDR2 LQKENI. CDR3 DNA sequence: TGTGCCAGCTCACCCGGGACCGATGCCTACGAGCAGTACTTC. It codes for CASSPGTDAYEQYF.

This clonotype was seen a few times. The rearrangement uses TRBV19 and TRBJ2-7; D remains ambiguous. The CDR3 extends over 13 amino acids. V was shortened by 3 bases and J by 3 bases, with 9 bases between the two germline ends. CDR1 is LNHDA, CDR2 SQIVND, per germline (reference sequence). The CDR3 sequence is CASSISTNYEQYF. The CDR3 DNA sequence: TGTGCCAGTAGTATTTCGACCAACTACGAGCAGTACTTC.

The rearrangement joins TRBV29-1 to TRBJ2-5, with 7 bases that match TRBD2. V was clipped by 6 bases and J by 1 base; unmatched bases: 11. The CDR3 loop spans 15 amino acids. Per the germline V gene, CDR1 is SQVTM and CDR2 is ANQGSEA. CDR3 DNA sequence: TGCAGCGTACCCGTTGTGGGGGGGTCCCAAGAGACCCAGTACTTC. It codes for CSVPVVGGSQETQYF.

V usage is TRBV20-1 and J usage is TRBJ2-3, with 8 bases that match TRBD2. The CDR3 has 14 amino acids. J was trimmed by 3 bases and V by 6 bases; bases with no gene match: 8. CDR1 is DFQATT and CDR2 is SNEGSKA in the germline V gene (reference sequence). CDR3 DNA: TGCAGTGCAGGGAACGGGGGGGCAACAGATACGCAGTATTTT. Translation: CSAGNGGATDTQYF.

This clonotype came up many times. This CDR3 reads CASSDRDRGLLNTGELFF. Here the CDR3 DNA reads TGTGCCAGCAGTGACCGGGACAGGGGTTTACTGAACACCGGGGAGCTGTTTTTT. The chain links TRBV6-4 to TRBJ2-2; 10 bases fit TRBD1. The trim removed 2 bases at V and 1 base at J, leaving 7 bases unmatched. Germline CDR1 MRHNA, CDR2 SNTAGT. The CDR3 is made up of 18 amino acids.

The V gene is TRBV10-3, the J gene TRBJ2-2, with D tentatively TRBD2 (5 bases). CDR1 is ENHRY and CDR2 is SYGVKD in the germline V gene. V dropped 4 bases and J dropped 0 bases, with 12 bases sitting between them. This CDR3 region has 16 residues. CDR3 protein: CAISAAGSSNTGELFF. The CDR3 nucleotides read TGTGCCATCAGTGCCGCGGGCAGTTCGAACACCGGGGAGCTGTTTTTT.

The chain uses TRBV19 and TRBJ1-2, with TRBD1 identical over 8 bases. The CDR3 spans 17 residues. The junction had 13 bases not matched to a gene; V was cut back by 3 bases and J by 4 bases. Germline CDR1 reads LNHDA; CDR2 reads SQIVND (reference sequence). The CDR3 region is CASSIIGAGTGFYGYTF. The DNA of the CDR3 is TGTGCCAGTAGTATTATTGGAGCCGGGACAGGCTTCTATGGCTACACCTTC.

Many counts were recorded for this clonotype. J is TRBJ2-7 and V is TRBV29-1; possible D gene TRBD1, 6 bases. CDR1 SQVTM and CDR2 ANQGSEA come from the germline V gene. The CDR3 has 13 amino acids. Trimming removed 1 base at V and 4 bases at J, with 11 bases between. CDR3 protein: CSVEVEGDYEQYF. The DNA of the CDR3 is TGCAGCGTTGAAGTCGAGGGGGATTACGAGCAGTACTTC.

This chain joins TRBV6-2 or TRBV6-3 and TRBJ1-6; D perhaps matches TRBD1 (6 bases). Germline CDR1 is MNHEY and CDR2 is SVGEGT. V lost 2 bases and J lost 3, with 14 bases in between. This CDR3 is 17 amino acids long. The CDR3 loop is CASSYRADSNYNSPLHF. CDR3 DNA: TGTGCCAGCAGTTACCGCGCGGACAGTAACTATAATTCACCCCTCCACTTT.

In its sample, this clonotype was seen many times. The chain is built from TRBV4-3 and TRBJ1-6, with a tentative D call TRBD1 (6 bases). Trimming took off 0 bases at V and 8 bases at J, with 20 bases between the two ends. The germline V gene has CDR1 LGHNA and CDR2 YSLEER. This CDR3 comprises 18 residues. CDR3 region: CASSQDLGRGGDHSPLHF. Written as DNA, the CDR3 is TGCGCCAGCAGCCAAGACTTGGGGAGGGGGGGAGACCATTCACCCCTCCACTTT.

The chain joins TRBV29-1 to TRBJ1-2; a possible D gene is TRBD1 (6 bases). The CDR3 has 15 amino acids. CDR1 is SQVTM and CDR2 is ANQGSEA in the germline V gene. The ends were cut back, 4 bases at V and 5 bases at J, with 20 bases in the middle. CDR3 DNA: TGCAGCGTTGTGGTTCAGGGGTTCCCCTCATATGGCTACACCTTC. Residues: CSVVVQGFPSYGYTF.

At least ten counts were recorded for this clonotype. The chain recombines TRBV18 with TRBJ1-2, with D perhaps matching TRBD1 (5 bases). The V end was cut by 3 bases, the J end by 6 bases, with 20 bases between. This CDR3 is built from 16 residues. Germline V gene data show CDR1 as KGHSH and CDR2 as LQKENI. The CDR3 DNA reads TGTGCCAGCTCACCGCTTTTAGGGCAGGGAGAGAATGGCTACACCTTC. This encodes CASSPLLGQGENGYTF. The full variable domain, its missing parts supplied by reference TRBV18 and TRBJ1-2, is NAGVMQNPRHLVRRRGQEARLRCSPMKGHSHVYWYRQLPEEGLKFMVYLQKENIIDESGMPKERFSAEFPKEGPSILRIQQVVRGDSAAYFCASSPLLGQGENGYTFGSGTRLTVV.

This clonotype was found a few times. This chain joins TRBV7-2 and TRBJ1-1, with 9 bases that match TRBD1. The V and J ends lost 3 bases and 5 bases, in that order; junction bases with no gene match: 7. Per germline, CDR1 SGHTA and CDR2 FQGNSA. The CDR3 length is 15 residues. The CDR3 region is CASSFRGQGRTEAFF. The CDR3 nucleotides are TGTGCCAGCAGCTTCCGGGGACAGGGTAGGACTGAAGCTTTCTTT.

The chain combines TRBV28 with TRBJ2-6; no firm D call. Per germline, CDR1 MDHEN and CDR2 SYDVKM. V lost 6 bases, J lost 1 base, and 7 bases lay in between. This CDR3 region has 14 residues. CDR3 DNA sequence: TGTGCCAGCAGAACAAGATCTGGGGCCAACGTCCTGACTTTC. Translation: CASRTRSGANVLTF.

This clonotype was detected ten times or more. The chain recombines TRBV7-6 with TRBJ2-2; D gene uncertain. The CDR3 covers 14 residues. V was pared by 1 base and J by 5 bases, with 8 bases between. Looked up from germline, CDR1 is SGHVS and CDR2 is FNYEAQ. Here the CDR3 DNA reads TGTGCCAGCAGCTTAGGGCATAGAACCGGGGAGCTGTTTTTT. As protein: CASSLGHRTGELFF.

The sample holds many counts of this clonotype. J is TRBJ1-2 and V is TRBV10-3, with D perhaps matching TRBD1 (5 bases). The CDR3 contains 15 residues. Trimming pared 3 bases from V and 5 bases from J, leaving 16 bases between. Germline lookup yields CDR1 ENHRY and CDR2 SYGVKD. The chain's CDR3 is CAISDWDGRDYGYTF. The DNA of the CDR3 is TGTGCCATCAGTGATTGGGACGGCCGCGATTATGGCTACACCTTC.

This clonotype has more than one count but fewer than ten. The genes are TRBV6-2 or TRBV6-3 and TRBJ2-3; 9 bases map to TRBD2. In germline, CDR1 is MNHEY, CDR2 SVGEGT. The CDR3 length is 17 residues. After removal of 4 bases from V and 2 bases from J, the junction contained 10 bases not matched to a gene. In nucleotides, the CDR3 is TGTGCCAGCAGTTTTCCATCCGGGACTAGCTTCACAGATACGCAGTATTTT. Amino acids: CASSFPSGTSFTDTQYF.

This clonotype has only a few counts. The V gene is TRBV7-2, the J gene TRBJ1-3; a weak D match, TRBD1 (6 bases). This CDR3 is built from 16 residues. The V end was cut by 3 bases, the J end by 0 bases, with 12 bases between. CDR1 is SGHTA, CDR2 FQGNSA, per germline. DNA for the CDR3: TGTGCCAGCAGCTTCCAAGGGGGGCCCTCTGGAAACACCATATATTTT. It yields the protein CASSFQGGPSGNTIYF.

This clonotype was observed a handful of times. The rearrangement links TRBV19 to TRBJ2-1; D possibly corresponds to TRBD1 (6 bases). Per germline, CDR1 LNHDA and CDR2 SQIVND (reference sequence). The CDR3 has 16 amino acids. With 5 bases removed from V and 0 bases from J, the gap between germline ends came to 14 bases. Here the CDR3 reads CASSLQGLFSYNEQFF. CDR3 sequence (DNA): TGTGCCAGTAGTTTACAGGGTCTTTTCTCCTACAATGAGCAGTTCTTC.

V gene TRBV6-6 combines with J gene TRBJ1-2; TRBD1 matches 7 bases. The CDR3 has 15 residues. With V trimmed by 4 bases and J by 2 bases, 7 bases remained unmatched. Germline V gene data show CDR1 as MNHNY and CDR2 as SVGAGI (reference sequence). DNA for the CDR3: TGTGCCAGCAGTTCCCTGGACAGGTCGAACTATGGCTACACCTTC. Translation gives CASSSLDRSNYGYTF.

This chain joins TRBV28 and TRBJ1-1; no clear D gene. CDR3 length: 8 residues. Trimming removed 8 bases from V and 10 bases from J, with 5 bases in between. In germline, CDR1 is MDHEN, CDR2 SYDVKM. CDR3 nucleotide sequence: TGTGCCAGCGGGATAGCTTTCTTT. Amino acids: CASGIAFF.

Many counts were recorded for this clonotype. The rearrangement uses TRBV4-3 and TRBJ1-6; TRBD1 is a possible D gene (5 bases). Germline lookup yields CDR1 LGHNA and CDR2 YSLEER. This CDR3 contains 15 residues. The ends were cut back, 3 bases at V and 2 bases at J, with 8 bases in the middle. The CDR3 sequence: CASSQGLAYNSPLHF. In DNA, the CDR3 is TGCGCCAGCAGCCAGGGGCTTGCCTATAATTCACCCCTCCACTTT.

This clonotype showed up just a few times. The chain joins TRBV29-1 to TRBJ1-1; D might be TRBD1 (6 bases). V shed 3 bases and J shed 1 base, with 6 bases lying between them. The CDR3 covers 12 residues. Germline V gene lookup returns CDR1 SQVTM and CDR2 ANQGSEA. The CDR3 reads CSVDRGNTEAFF. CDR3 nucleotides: TGCAGCGTTGACAGGGGGAACACTGAAGCTTTCTTT.

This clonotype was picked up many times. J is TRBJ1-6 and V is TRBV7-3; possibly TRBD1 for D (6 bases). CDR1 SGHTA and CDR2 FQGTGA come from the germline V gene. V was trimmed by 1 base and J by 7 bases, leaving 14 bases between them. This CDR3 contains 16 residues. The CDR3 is CASSLIARGGNSPLHF. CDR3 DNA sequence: TGTGCCAGCAGCTTAATCGCCAGGGGAGGAAATTCACCCCTCCACTTT. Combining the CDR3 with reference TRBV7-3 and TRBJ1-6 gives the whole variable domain GAGVSQTPSNKVTEKGKYVELRCDPISGHTALYWYRQSLGQGPEFLIYFQGTGAADDSGLPNDRFFAVRPEGSVSTLKIQRTERGDSAVYLCASSLIARGGNSPLHFGNGTRLTVT.

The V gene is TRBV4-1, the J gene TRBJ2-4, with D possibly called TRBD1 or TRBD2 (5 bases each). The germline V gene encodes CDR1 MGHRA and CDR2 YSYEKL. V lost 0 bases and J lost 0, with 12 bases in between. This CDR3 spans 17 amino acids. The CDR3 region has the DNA TGCGCCAGCAGCCAAGACCCCGGGGCCTTAGCCAAAAACATTCAGTACTTC. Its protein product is CASSQDPGALAKNIQYF.